The source of this TCR beta chain is a study of blood T cell repertoires in COVID-19. The overall study: The United States, Italy and Spain provided the acute and convalescent COVID-19 samples. Sources were T cells, B-cell-depleted T cells, or PBMCs; the material itself was cDNA or gDNA.

Germline CDR1 is MNHEY and CDR2 is SVGAGI. This CDR3 has 15 amino acids. V dropped 0 bases and J dropped 4 bases, with 10 bases sitting between them. How the authors handled the data: Using reference gene primer amplification, nucleated cell counts were estimated. Sequencing was performed with immunoSEQ multiplex PCR; in TCRdb, only in-frame clones are kept and a portion is missing. The V and J calls and clone size come from that table; D and trimming were worked out from the DNA. The table includes about 170,000 clones, roughly 80% detected once. V usage is TRBV6-5 and J usage is TRBJ1-3, with D tentatively TRBD1 (5 bases). This sequence originates from a woman of 80 years or more with acute or convalescent COVID-19. The sample comprised peripheral blood. The CDR3 sequence: CASSYSGTLGNTIYF. In DNA form, the CDR3 reads TGTGCCAGCAGTTACTCGGGGACTCTAGGAAACACCATATATTTT.